These 12 T cell receptor beta chains came from one sample sequenced in a study of CD8 T cells in Susac syndrome. Reverse transcription of about 0.45 to 1 ug RNA was carried out with random hexamers. Each CDR3 protein is one row after TCRdb ran MiXCR on the immunoSEQ multiplex PCR reads. The sample includes 65,000 to 80,000 distinct CDR3 sequences, 75% to 95% seen only once; the top ten take 0.5%. Sequencing input: CD8+ T cells from PBMCs. The receptors were sampled from a human donor with multiple sclerosis.

V is TRBV3-1 and J is TRBJ2-1, with D possibly called TRBD1 or TRBD2 (5 bases each). Trimming left V 6 bases short and J 8 bases short, with 11 bases between. Germline CDR1 LGHDT, CDR2 YNNKEL (reference sequence). This CDR3 is built from 12 residues. Here the CDR3 DNA reads TGTGCCAGCAGGCGAGGGGTTTATGAGCAGTTCTTC. Translating gives CASRRGVYEQFF.

A single count supports this clonotype. The chain links TRBV9 to TRBJ2-2; the match to TRBD2 covers 10 bases. Germline V gives CDR1 SGDLS, CDR2 YYNGEE. This CDR3 contains 16 residues. V gave up 0 bases and J gave up 6 bases; unmatched junction bases: 5. The CDR3 bases are TGTGCCAGCAGCGTAGCCAGCGGGGGGGCCCCCGGGGAGCTGTTTTTT. This gives the protein CASSVASGGAPGELFF.

The chain links TRBV11-1 to TRBJ2-1, with TRBD2 matching 12 bases. Trimming removed 5 bases from V and 7 bases from J; junction bases left unmatched: 6. This CDR3 contains 15 residues. Germline loops: CDR1 SGHAT, CDR2 FQDESV (reference sequence). The CDR3 loop is CASSTTSGSLNEQFF. In DNA, the CDR3 is TGTGCCAGCAGCACGACTAGCGGGAGTTTAAATGAGCAGTTCTTC.

This rearrangement joins TRBV13 to TRBJ2-7, with D tentatively TRBD1 (5 bases). The CDR3 covers 14 residues. Germline V gene lookup returns CDR1 PRHDT and CDR2 FYEKMQ (reference sequence). Between the trimmed V and J ends, which lost 0 bases and 3 bases, there was a span of 9 bases. CDR3 residues: CASSLGDGHYEQYF. The CDR3 DNA follows: TGTGCCAGCAGCTTAGGGGACGGACACTACGAGCAGTACTTC. The full variable domain, completed using reference TRBV13 and TRBJ2-7, is AAGVIQSPRHLIKEKRETATLKCYPIPRHDTVYWYQQGPGQDPQFLISFYEKMQSDKGSIPDRFSAQQFSDYHSELNMSSLELGDSALYFCASSLGDGHYEQYFGPGTRLTVT.

The rearrangement joins TRBV23-1 to TRBJ2-3; no clear D. TRBV23-1 is given ORF status, its function remaining uncertain. The CDR3 has 17 amino acids. Trimming took 0 bases from V and 2 from J, leaving 15 bases between them. Here the CDR3 reads CASSQSKSDSPTDTQYF. CDR3 in DNA: TGCGCCAGCAGTCAATCAAAGTCGGATTCCCCCACAGATACGCAGTATTTT.

The chain employs TRBV25-1 and TRBJ1-1; D remains ambiguous. The germline CDR1 and CDR2 sequences are MGHDK and SYGVNS. The ends were cut back, 4 bases at V and 5 bases at J, with 8 bases in the middle. The CDR3 loop spans 12 amino acids. This CDR3 reads CASSVVGTEAFF. The CDR3 bases are TGTGCCAGCAGTGTAGTGGGGACTGAAGCTTTCTTT.

V gene TRBV9 combines with J gene TRBJ1-1; the D is unclear. In germline, CDR1 is SGDLS, CDR2 YYNGEE. V shed 4 bases and J shed 7 bases, with 14 bases lying between them. The CDR3 spans 13 residues. CDR3 in DNA: TGTGCCAGCAGCACCTCAGTCAATTTTGAAGCTTTCTTT. Encoded protein: CASSTSVNFEAFF.

The V call is TRBV27, the J call TRBJ2-1; TRBD2 agrees at 14 bases. The CDR3 length is 18 residues. Germline V lookup: CDR1 MNHEY, CDR2 SMNVEV (reference sequence). V lost 4 bases and J lost 5; bases outside the gene matches: 10. The CDR3 loop is CASSSLGLAGVVHNEQFF. The CDR3, as DNA: TGTGCCAGCAGTTCCCTGGGACTAGCGGGAGTTGTCCACAATGAGCAGTTCTTC.

This sequence joins TRBV7-9 and TRBJ2-3; D may correspond to TRBD1 or TRBD2 (5 bases each). V shed 5 bases and J shed 1 base, with 25 bases lying between them. The CDR3 is 19 amino acids. Germline CDR1 SEHNR, CDR2 FQNEAQ (reference sequence). CDR3 loop: CASSPSGPDGAKRTDTQYF. The DNA of the CDR3 is TGTGCCAGCAGCCCTTCCGGCCCGGACGGGGCGAAACGCACAGATACGCAGTATTTT.

The V gene is TRBV7-9, the J gene TRBJ2-5; D unclear. Looked up from germline, CDR1 is SEHNR and CDR2 is FQNEAQ (reference sequence). Deletions cut 0 bases from V and 1 base from J, with 3 bases between. This CDR3 has 13 amino acids. CDR3 amino acids: CASSLAPQETQYF. In DNA form, the CDR3 reads TGTGCCAGCAGCTTAGCCCCCCAAGAGACCCAGTACTTC. The full variable domain, in which reference TRBV7-9 and TRBJ2-5 provide the parts outside the CDR3, is DTGVSQNPRHKITKRGQNVTFRCDPISEHNRLYWYRQTLGQGPEFLTYFQNEAQLEKSRLLSDRFSAERPKGSFSTLEIQRTEQGDSAMYLCASSLAPQETQYFGPGTRLLVL.

The chain has TRBV28 and TRBJ1-5, with a possible D match to TRBD1 (6 bases). Between the trimmed V and J ends, which lost 3 bases and 0 bases, there was a span of 30 bases. Per germline, CDR1 MDHEN and CDR2 SYDVKM. This CDR3 has 22 residues. The CDR3 here is CASSFISHIRGPGGYSNQPQHF. The DNA of the CDR3 is TGTGCCAGCAGTTTCATTAGTCATATTCGGGGGCCGGGCGGCTATAGCAATCAGCCCCAGCATTTT.

The V call is TRBV20-1, the J call TRBJ1-1; tentative D call: TRBD1 (5 bases). Germline CDR1 DFQATT, CDR2 SNEGSKA (reference sequence). The CDR3 totals 14 residues. The V and J ends lost 0 bases and 3 bases respectively, with 11 bases between them. CDR3 DNA: TGCAGTGCTAGAGATTTGGGGCGGGACACTGAAGCTTTCTTT. Residues: CSARDLGRDTEAFF.